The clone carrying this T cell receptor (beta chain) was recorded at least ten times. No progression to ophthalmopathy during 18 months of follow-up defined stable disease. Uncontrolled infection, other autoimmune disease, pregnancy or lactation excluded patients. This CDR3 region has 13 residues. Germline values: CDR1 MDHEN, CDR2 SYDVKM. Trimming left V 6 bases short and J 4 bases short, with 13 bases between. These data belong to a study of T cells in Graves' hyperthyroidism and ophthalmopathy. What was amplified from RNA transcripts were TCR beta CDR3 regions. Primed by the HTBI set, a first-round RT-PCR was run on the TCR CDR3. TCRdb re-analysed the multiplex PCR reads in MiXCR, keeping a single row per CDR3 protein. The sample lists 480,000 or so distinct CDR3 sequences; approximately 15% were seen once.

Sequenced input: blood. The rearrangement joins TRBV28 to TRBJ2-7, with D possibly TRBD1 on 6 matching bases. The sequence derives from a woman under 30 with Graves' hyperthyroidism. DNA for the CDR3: TGTGCCAGCAGACCCGACAGGAGGTACGAGCAGTACTTC. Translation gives CASRPDRRYEQYF.